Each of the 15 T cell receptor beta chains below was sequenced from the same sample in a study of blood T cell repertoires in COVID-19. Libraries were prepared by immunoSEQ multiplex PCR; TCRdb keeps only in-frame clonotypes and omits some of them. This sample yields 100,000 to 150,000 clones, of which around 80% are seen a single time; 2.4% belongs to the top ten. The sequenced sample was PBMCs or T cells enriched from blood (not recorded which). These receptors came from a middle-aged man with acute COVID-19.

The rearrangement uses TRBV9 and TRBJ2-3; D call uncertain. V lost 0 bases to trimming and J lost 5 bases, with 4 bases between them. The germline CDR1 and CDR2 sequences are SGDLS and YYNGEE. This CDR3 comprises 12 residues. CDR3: CASSVARDTQYF. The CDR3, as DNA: TGTGCCAGCAGCGTAGCTAGAGATACGCAGTATTTT.

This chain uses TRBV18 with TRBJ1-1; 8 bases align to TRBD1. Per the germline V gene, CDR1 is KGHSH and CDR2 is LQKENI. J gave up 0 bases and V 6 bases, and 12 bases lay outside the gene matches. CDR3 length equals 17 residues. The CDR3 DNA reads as TGTGCCAGCTCTCCAACCGGGACAGGCTACATGAACACTGAAGCTTTCTTT. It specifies CASSPTGTGYMNTEAFF.

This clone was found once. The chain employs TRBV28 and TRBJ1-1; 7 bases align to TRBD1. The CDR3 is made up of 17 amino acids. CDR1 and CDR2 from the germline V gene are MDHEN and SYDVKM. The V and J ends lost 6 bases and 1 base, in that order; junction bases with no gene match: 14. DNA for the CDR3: TGTGCCAGCAGCCTTTTGACAGGGCGAAGGCCGAACACTGAAGCTTTCTTT. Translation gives CASSLLTGRRPNTEAFF.

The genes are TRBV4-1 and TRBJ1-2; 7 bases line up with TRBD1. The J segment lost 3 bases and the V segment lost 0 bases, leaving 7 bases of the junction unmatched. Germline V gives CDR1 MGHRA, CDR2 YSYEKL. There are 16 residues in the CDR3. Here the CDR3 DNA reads TGCGCCAGCAGCCAAGAACGGGGACAGACCTACTATGGCTACACCTTC. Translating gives CASSQERGQTYYGYTF.

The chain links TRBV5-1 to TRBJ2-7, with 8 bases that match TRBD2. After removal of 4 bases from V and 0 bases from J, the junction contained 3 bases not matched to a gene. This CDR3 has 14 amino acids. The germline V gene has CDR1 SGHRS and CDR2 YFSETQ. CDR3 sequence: CASSREGTSYEQYF. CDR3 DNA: TGCGCCAGCAGCCGGGAGGGAACCTCCTACGAGCAGTACTTC.

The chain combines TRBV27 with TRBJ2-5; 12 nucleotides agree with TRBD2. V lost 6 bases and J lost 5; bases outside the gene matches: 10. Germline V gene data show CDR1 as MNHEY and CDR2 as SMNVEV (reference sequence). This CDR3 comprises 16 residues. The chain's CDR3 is CASSITSGGLKETQYF. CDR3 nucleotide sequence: TGTGCCAGCAGCATCACTAGCGGGGGGCTCAAGGAGACCCAGTACTTC.

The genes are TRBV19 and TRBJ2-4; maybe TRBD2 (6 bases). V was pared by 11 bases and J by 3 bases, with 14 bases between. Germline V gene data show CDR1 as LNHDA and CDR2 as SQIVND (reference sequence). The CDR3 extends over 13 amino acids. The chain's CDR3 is CALPQGGKNIQYF. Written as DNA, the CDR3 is TGTGCCCTACCCCAGGGAGGCAAAAACATTCAGTACTTC.

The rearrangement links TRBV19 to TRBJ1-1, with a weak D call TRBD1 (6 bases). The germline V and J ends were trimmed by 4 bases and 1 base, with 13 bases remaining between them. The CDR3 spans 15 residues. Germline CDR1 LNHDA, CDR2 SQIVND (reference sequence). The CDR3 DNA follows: TGTGCCAGTAGTACACTACAGGGACAGAACACTGAAGCTTTCTTT. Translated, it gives CASSTLQGQNTEAFF.

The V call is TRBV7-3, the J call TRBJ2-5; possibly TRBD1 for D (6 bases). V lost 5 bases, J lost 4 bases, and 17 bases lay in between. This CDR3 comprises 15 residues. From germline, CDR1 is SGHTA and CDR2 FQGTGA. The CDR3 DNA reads TGTGCCAGCAGCCATCCCCAGGGACATGCAGAGACCCAGTACTTC. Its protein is CASSHPQGHAETQYF.

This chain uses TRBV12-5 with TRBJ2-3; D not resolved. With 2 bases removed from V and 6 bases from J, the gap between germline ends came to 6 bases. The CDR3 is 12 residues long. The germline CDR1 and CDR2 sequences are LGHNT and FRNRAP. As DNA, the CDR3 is TGTGCTAGTGGTTTGTCCGGGGATACGCAGTATTTT. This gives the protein CASGLSGDTQYF.

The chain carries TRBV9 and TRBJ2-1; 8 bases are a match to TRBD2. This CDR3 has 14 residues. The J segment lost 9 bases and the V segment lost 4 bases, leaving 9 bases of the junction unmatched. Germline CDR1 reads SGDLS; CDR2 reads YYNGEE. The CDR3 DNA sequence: TGTGCCAGCAGCTCCCGGGGGGGGACATCTGAGCAGTTCTTC. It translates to CASSSRGGTSEQFF.

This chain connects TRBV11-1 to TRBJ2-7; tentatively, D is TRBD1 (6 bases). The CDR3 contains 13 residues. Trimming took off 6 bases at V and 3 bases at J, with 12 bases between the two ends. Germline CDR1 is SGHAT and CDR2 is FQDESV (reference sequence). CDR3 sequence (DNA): TGTGCCAGCAGACCGGGACACAGCTACGAGCAGTACTTC. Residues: CASRPGHSYEQYF.

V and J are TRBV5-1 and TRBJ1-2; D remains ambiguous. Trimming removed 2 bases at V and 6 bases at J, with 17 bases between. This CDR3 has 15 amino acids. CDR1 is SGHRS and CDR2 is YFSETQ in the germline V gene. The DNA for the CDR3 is TGCGCCAGCAGCTTCGGCCGGGGAGGAGAAGATGGCTACACCTTC. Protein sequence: CASSFGRGGEDGYTF.

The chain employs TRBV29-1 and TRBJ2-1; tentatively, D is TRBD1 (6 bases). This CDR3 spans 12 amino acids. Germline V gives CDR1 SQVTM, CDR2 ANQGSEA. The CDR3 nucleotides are TGCAGTGGGGGCACACCCTACAATGAGCAGTTCTTC. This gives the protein CSGGTPYNEQFF.

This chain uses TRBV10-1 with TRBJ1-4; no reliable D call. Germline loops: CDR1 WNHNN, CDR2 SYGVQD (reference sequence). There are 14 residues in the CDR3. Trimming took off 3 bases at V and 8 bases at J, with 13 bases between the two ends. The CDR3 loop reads CASSDFASGEKLFF. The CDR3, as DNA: TGCGCCAGCAGTGACTTCGCAAGCGGAGAAAAACTGTTTTTT.